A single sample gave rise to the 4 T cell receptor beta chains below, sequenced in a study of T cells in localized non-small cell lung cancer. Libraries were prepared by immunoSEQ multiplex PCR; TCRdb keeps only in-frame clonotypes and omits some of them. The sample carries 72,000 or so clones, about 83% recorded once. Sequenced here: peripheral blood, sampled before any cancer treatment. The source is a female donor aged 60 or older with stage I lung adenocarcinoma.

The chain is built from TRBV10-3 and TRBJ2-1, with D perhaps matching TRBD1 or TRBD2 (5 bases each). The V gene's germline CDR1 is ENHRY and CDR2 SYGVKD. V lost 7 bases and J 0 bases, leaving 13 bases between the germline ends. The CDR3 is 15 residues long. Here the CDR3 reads CAIKGRFGSYNEQFF. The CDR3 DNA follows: TGTGCCATCAAGGGACGTTTCGGCTCCTACAATGAGCAGTTCTTC.

CDR3 sequence (DNA): TGCGCCAGCAGTGTAGCTAGCGGGGGGGCCAGGGAGCAGTTCTTC. Translated: CASSVASGGAREQFF. This chain links TRBV10-2 with TRBJ2-1; 12 bases line up with TRBD2. CDR1 and CDR2 (germline): WSHSY, SAAADI. CDR3 length: 15 residues. The junction had 8 bases not matched to a gene; V was cut back by 4 bases and J by 10 bases.

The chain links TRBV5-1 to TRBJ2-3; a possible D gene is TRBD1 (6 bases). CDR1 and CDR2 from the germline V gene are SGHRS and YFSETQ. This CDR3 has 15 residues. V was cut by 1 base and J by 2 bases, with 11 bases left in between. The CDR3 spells CASSLNGQHTDTQYF. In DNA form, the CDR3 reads TGCGCCAGCAGCTTGAATGGACAGCACACAGATACGCAGTATTTT.

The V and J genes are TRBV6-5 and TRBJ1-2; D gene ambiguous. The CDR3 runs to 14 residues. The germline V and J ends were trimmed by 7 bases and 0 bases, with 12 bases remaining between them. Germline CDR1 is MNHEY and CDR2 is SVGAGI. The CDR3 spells CASTSLGTNYGYTF. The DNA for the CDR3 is TGTGCCAGCACATCATTAGGGACTAACTATGGCTACACCTTC.